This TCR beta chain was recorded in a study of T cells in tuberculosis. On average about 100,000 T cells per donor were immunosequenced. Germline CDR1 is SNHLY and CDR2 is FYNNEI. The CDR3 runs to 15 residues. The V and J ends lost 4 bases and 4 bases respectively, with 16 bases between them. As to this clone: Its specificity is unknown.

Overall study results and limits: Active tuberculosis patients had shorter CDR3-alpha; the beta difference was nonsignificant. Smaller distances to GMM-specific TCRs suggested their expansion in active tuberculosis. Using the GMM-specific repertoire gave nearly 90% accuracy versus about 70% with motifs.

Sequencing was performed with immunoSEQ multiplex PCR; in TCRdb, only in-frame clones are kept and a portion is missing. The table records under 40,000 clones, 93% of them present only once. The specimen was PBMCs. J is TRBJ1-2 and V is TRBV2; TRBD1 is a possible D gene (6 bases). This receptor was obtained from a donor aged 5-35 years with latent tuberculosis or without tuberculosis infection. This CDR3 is CASSGRGISVYGYTF. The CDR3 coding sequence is TGTGCCAGCAGTGGTAGGGGGATTTCGGTCTATGGCTACACCTTC.